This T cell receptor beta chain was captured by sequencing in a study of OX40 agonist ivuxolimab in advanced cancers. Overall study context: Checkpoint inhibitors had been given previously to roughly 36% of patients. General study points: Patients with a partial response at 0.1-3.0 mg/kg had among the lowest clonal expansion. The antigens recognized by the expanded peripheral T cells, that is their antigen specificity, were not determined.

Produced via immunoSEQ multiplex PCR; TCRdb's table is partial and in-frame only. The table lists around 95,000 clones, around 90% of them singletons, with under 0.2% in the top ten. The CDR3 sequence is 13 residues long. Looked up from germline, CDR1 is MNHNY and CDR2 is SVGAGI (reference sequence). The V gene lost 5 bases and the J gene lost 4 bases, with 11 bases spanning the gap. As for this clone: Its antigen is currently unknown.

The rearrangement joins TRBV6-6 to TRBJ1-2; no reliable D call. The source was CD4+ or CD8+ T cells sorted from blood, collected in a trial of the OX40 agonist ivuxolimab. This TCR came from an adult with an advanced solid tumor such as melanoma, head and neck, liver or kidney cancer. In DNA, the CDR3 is TGTGCCAGCAGTCTGCAAGGAAGCTATGGCTACACCTTC. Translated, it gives CASSLQGSYGYTF.